The following is a T cell receptor (beta chain) sequence with its context. As yet, its antigen is unknown. An end of the junction differs from the germline gene, which may be a read error. The CDR3 covers 16 residues. Germline CDR1 is SEHNR and CDR2 is FQNEAQ (reference sequence). 13 Jbeta primers and 60 Vbeta primers were used for the PCR. Some clones are missing from TCRdb's copy, which holds only in-frame ones; the method was immunoSEQ multiplex PCR. The repertoire includes some 150,000 clones, roughly 85% of them detected once, and 2% to 2.5% sits in the top ten. The sample comes from a study of cytomegalovirus exposure and HLA in healthy donors. Study conclusions and caveats: Associated with cytomegalovirus, according to the listing, were 150 to 200 TCR beta chains.

Sequenced: PBMCs. The source is a man in his forties or fifties in good health and CMV-seronegative. The chain uses TRBV7-9 and TRBJ2-1; D is unclear. CDR3 sequence (DNA): TGTTCCAGCAGCTCCATGACTTTCCACTCCTACAATGAGCAGTTCTTC. Protein: CSSSSMTFHSYNEQFF. The full variable domain, with the rest looked up from reference TRBV7-9 and TRBJ2-1, is DTGVSQNPRHKITKRGQNVTFRCDPISEHNRLYWYRQTLGQGPEFLTYFQNEAQLEKSRLLSDRFSAERPKGSFSTLEIQRTEQGDSAMYLCSSSSMTFHSYNEQFFGPGTRLTVL.